This T cell receptor beta chain was recorded in a study of CD8+CD57+ T cells in acquired aplastic anemia. Study context: Sorted CD4+ plus CD8+ cells gave DNA averaging approximately 2.9 ug. Notes on the study in general: Patients and controls had in common around 29 CD8+ CDR3 sequences.

Trimming at V came to 1 base and at J to 4 bases, leaving 2 bases not matched to a gene. CDR3 size: 14 residues. The germline V gene encodes CDR1 SGHRS and CDR2 YFSETQ. The patients chosen for sequencing had shown expansion of CD8+CD57+ cells (detected by flow cytometry). Patients were untreated when blood was sampled. The table lists this clonotype with a few counts. Its antigen is not identified. The template for TCR beta VDJ and CDR3 sequence profiling was genomic DNA. A single record per CDR3 protein comes from TCRdb applying MiXCR to the reads. This table holds around 290,000 distinct CDR3 sequences, about three fifths found once.

This TCR was recovered from a human donor with aplastic anemia. The material sequenced was sorted CD4+, CD8+, or CD8+CD57+ T cells (not recorded which) from PBMCs. The chain uses TRBV5-1 and TRBJ2-3; 8 bases line up with TRBD1. The CDR3 sequence: CASSLPTGADTQYF. CDR3 coding DNA: TGCGCCAGCAGCTTGCCGACAGGGGCAGATACGCAGTATTTT.